A single TCR beta chain is shown here with its context. Its antigen is not identified. The data were taken from a study of multiple sclerosis patients with progressive multifocal leukoencephalopathy. As for time point: before natalizumab initiation. The CDR3 covers 15 residues. Germline-derived CDR1 and CDR2 are SGHRS and YFSETQ. V shed 3 bases and J shed 1 base, with 13 bases lying between them. Findings and limits, study-wide: Lower normalized Shannon entropy suggested reduced TRB diversity in most PML patients.

Spiked into each PCR were synthetic inline TR CDR3 controls of all V-J pairings. Clones were sequenced by immunoSEQ multiplex PCR, and TCRdb holds only the in-frame ones, with some missing. The sample includes 25,000 to 35,000 clones, around 93% of them seen just once. The TCR originated in a man aged 30 to 39 with multiple sclerosis. Specimen: PBMCs. The chain employs TRBV5-1 and TRBJ2-5, with D hard to call. The CDR3, as DNA: TGCGCCAGCAGCTGGACCCTAGGTCCCCAAGAGACCCAGTACTTC. Encoded protein: CASSWTLGPQETQYF. Full variable domain (remainder filled in from reference TRBV5-1 and TRBJ2-5): KAGVTQTPRYLIKTRGQQVTLSCSPISGHRSVSWYQQTPGQGLQFLFEYFSETQRNKGNFPGRFSGRQFSNSRSEMNVSTLELGDSALYLCASSWTLGPQETQYFGPGTRLLVL.